The T cell receptor beta chain described here comes from a study of blood T cell repertoires in COVID-19. On the study more broadly: There were acute and convalescent COVID-19 samples, and they came from the United States, Italy and Spain. Sample material is recorded as cDNA or gDNA derived from T cells, B-cell-depleted T cells, or PBMCs.

In the source study's methods: Estimates of nucleated cell counts were drawn from the amplification of reference gene primers. TCRdb keeps only in-frame clones here, not all; method: immunoSEQ multiplex PCR. That table furnishes V, J and clone size, whereas the DNA furnished D and trimming. The data contain 40,000 to 50,000 clones, approximately 90% of them singletons. The germline V and J ends were trimmed by 1 base and 5 bases, with 9 bases remaining between them. The CDR3 consists of 14 residues. CDR1 is MDHEN, CDR2 SYDVKM, per germline. This clonotype was obtained from a human donor in a cohort sampled during active COVID-19. The chain has TRBV28 and TRBJ1-5, with D hard to call. Source material: peripheral blood. CDR3 coding DNA: TGTGCCAGCAGTTTATCCTACGGAGATCAGCCCCAGCATTTT. It translates to CASSLSYGDQPQHF. Full variable domain (remainder filled in from reference TRBV28 and TRBJ1-5): DVKVTQSSRYLVKRTGEKVFLECVQDMDHENMFWYRQDPGLGLRLIYFSYDVKMKEKGDIPEGYSVSREKKERFSLILESASTNQTSMYLCASSLSYGDQPQHFGDGTRLSIL.